This T cell receptor beta chain stems from a study of blood T cell repertoires in COVID-19 (dated by TCRdb to 2020 to 2022). With respect to the entire study: Samples from collaborators originated in the United States, Italy and Spain and spanned both the acute and convalescent phases of COVID-19. The prospective study material was composed of cDNA or gDNA derived from T cells, B-cell-depleted T cells, or PBMCs. Subjects who had been exposed to COVID-19, were actively infected with it, or had recovered from it provided the deeply sampled blood TCRbeta repertoires that made up the dataset. The repertoires were released in a freely available public database meant as a resource for research on the immune response to SARS-CoV-2. The samples were drawn from the first 160 participants of the ongoing ImmuneRACE study and from 1,254 subjects provided by 6 global collaborators. A de-identified subject ID, COVID-19 status, age in years and sex were almost always included in the sample metadata. HLA class I and class II types, where available, came from metadata supplied by the sample provider rather than from assay-based typing.

For this clone: It lacks a known antigen. It has no much larger one-base neighbor in the sample; base qualities were not kept.

What the work shows at the level of the full study, not this receptor alone: The amount of clinical and demographic metadata varied by source and participant and was provided uncurated.

Participants in the prospective study were aged about 18 to 89 years, lived in under 30 United States geographic areas, and enrolled through a virtual design. Cohort assignment in the prospective study relied on participant-reported clinical history from a screening survey and a study questionnaire. For ImmuneRACE Cohort 3, a participant was defined as recovered based on two consecutive negative NP/OP PCR tests, clearance by a healthcare professional, or resolution of symptoms. In the prospective study, mobile phlebotomists collected whole blood, serum and a nasopharyngeal or oropharyngeal swab from each participant. Additional blood draws and questionnaires over an approximately 2-month period could optionally be provided by prospective study participants. Blood samples from the prospective study were shipped frozen or at room temperature prior to DNA extraction. The germline V gene encodes CDR1 LNHDA and CDR2 SQIVND (reference sequence). V is pruned by 9 bases and J by 5 bases, leaving 5 bases of the junction without a gene match. The CDR3 starts with the cysteine, ends with the phenylalanine, and has 13 residues. CDR3 DNA is the only sequence kept; it has 39 bases, read in frame from the first base.

TCRbeta CDR3 regions were amplified from genomic DNA using the immunoSEQ Assay, a bias-controlled multiplex PCR. Per the original workflow: The number of nucleated cells in each sample was estimated by amplification of reference gene primers within the assay. Sequence reads were collapsed and filtered to measure the absolute abundance of every unique TCRbeta CDR3 rearrangement. For each sample, productive Simpson clonality was calculated as the square root of Simpson's diversity index across productive rearrangements. Not all clones reach the TCRdb copy of this immuneACCESS table, which keeps in-frame sequences only. Checked studies attribute under half of the gap to unresolved V genes and leave the rest unexplained. V and J calls and clone size are given by that table; D and trimming were obtained from the DNA. The sample table records roughly 260,000 clones; 75% to 95% of these occur just once. Together, the top ten hold 1.9% of the sample.

The chain is made from TRBV19 and TRBJ1-5, with 9 junctional bases fitting TRBD1. The receptor comes from a woman aged 18-35 years who had recovered from COVID-19. Input material: PBMCs or T cells enriched from blood (not recorded which). Here the CDR3 is given as CASRDRAHQPQHF. The nucleotide sequence is given as TGTGCCAGCCGGGACAGGGCTCATCAGCCCCAGCATTTT.